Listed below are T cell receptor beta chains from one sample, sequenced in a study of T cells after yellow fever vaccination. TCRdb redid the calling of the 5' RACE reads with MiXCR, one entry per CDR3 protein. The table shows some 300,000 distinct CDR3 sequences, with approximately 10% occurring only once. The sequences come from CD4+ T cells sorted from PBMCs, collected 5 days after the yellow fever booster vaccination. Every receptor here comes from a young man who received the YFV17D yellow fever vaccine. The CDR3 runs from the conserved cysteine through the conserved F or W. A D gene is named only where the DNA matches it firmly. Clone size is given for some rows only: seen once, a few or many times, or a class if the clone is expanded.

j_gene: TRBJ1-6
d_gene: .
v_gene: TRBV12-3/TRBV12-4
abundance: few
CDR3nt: TGTGCCAGCAGCCCAGTAAGCTCCTATAATTCACCCCTCCACTTT
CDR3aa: CASSPVSSYNSPLHF

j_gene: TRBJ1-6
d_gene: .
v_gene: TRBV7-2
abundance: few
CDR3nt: TGTGCCAGCAGCTTAGCTCCAGGGAATAATTCACCCCTCCACTTT
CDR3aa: CASSLAPGNNSPLHF

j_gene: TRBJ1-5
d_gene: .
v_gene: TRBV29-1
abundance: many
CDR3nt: TGCAGCGTACTCATTGGAAATCAGCCCCAGCATTTT
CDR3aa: CSVLIGNQPQHF

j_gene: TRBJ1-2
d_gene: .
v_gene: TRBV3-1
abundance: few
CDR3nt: TGTGCCAGCAGCCAGGTGACGGACTCCGGCTATGGCTACACCTTC
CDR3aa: CASSQVTDSGYGYTF

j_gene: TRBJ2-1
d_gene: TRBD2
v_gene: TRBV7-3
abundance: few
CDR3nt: TGTGCCAGCAGCTTAGCGCCGGGACTAGCATATGAGCAGTTCTTC
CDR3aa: CASSLAPGLAYEQFF

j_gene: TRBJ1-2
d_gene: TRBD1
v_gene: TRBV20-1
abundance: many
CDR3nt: TGCAGTGCTTGGGACAGGGGTGGACGTGGCTACACCTTC
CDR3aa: CSAWDRGGRGYTF

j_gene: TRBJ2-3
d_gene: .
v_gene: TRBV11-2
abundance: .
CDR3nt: TGTGCCAGCAGCTTTCTCTTAGTACCGGGGGCCACAGATACGCAGTATTTT
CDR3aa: CASSFLLVPGATDTQYF

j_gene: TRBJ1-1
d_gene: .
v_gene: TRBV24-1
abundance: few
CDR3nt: TGTGCCACCCGGATGGGTGGGAACACTGAAGCTTTCTTT
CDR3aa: CATRMGGNTEAFF

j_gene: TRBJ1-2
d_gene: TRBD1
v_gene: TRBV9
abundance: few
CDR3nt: TGTGCCAGCAGCAGATCGACAGGGAACTATGGCTACACCTTC
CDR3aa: CASSRSTGNYGYTF

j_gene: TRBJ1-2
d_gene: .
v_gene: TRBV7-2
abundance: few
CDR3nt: TGTGCCAGCAGCTTAGTTAGGGGGGAGCATGGCTACACCTTC
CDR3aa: CASSLVRGEHGYTF

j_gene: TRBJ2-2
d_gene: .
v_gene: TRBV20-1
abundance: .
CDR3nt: TGCAGTGCTAGAGATCAGAGGGACGGGGAGCTGTTTTTT
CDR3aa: CSARDQRDGELFF

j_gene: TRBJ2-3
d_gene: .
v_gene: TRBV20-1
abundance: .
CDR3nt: TGCAGTGCTAGAGCACAGAGGGGCACAGATACGCAGTATTTT
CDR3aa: CSARAQRGTDTQYF

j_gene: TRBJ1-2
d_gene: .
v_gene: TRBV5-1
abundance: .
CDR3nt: TGCGCCAGCAGCTTGGTGCTGGGTTATGGCTACACCTTC
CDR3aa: CASSLVLGYGYTF

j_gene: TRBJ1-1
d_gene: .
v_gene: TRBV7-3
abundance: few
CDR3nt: TGTGCCAGCAGCCCCGGGGAGGCTACTGAAGCTTTCTTT
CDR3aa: CASSPGEATEAFF

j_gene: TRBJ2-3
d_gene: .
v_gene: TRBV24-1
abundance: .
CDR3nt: TGTGCCACCAGTGATAGAGGGGCGCGAGATACGCAGTATTTT
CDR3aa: CATSDRGARDTQYF